This T cell receptor beta chain was identified during a study of cytomegalovirus exposure and HLA in healthy donors (dated by TCRdb to about 2017). For the study in its entirety: According to an earlier analysis of 550 to 700 of the donors, 150 million to 200 million T cells yielded roughly 110 million unique TCR beta sequences and approximately 280 Gb of sequence data. Alongside the repertoire data, information on donor age, sex, ethnicity and CMV serostatus was compiled. Genome-wide SNP genotypes for about 55% of the roughly 670 donors were used in a later genetic analysis, which treated that subset as a discovery cohort. High-throughput TCR immunosequencing, statistical association of individual TCRs with disease status, and machine learning were combined to predict cytomegalovirus infection status. Class I and class II HLA loci were covered by the typing at four-digit resolution. A later analysis re-analyzed previously published TCR beta repertoires from 600 to 850 donors and added high-resolution HLA genotyping to study TCR occurrence patterns. Using immunosequencing, the study profiled T cell repertoires from 500 to 800 subjects and related those repertoires to cytomegalovirus serostatus. All discovery cohort repertoires had been generated on a single sequencing platform. A few DR-DQ haplotypes were treated as single units for association and clustering because of strong linkage in the cohort. A separate validation cohort of 100 to 150 different subjects was used in addition to the roughly 670-subject first cohort. Typing coverage varied by locus: 629-630 donors for A, B, C, DRB1 and DQB1; some 520 for DQA1; some 610 for DPA1; approximately 450 for DPB1. The genetic ancestry cluster associated with self-reported Caucasian donors included roughly 84% of the roughly 400 genotyped donors. An earlier analysis of several hundred of the donors used high-throughput TCR beta sequencing to judge whether each TCR beta V gene segment behaved as functional or pseudogenic. Among 300 to 500 genotyped donors of the cohort, an average of approximately 200,000 unique TCR beta nucleotide sequences was sequenced per donor, of which 15% to 20% were non-productive. The aim of the study was to test whether cataloging public T cell receptors could identify signatures of past pathogen exposure. Roughly 300 gigabases of sequencing data and approximately 85 million unique TCR sequences were included in an early release covering around 600 HLA-typed donors. The later analysis used no new phenotypic data to find candidate immune exposures, relying instead on TCR beta sequences and their occurrence across donors.

Broad study findings and their caveats: Because HLA typing was unavailable for some donors at each locus, only the typed subset was used in association tests. In a later analysis, several top co-occurrence clusters were reported to appear linked to parvovirus B19, influenza, CMV and Epstein-Barr virus. A few of the identified cytomegalovirus-associated TCR beta chains were confirmed in vitro to be specific for cytomegalovirus antigens. The authors suggested that the approach could potentially be extended to other disease states and immunological phenotypes. Only TCR beta chains were sequenced in this cohort, and the absence of alpha or paired-chain data limited detectable features. In a later analysis, HLA-associated TCR beta chains were found to be more clonally expanded and to have lower generation probabilities than equally common non-associated chains. The earlier analysis of about 600 of the donors excluded seventeen rarely observed V segments, including chromosome 9 orphons, because counts were too low. A cluster of highly shared sequence variants was judged likely to represent a technical artifact of the sequencing pipeline. In an earlier analysis of about 550 of the donors, most TCR beta V segments were observed in productive rearrangements about 87% or about 30% of the time, broadly matching IMGT annotations. When HLA alleles, especially DR and DQ, strongly co-occurred, TCR associations were difficult to assign to individual alleles. The 87-base-pair reads could not distinguish some IMGT-functional V segments, including TRBV6-2 and TRBV6-3, so those segments were excluded. The study listed 164 TCR beta chains as associated with cytomegalovirus. Across donors, most TCR sequences were observed very rarely, whereas some public TCRs were present in many individuals. A further reported finding was that TCR beta sequences accurately predicted the HLA-A and HLA-B alleles for most subjects in the first cohort. According to a later analysis, TCR association rates differed among HLA loci, with DRB1 alleles showing the most associated TCRs and HLA-C alleles showing the fewest. The classifier was reported to diagnose cytomegalovirus status with high specificity and sensitivity in both the original and validation cohorts. Linkage disequilibrium might explain the correlated functional status among segregating V segments, but an unknown experimental factor could not be ruled out. According to a later genetic analysis, donors in an Asian-associated ancestry cluster had fewer N-insertions in productive TCRs than the approximately 670-donor mean. A later genetic analysis associated a missense DCLRE1C variant with V-gene and J-gene trimming of TCR beta chains, and an independent cohort replicated the association. Presence/absence analyses assumed roughly uniform sequencing depth across donors, an assumption that may not hold. According to a later analysis, most CMV-associated TCR beta chains appeared to be HLA-restricted, and the HLA associations seemed to be driven largely by CMV exposure. The only immune exposure information available for the cohort was CMV serostatus. Specific HLA alleles were associated with 15,000 to 20,000 TCR beta sequences at a false discovery rate of 0.05 in a later analysis.

CDR1 and CDR2 are drawn from the germline V gene: SNHLY, FYNNEI. The CDR3 spans 14 residues, from the cysteine through the phenylalanine. Only CDR3 DNA remains: 42 bases, in frame from the first base. After removal of 5 bases from V and 3 bases from J, the junction retains 4 bases not matched to a gene. Details on this clone: Its recognized antigen is unknown. Per-nucleotide qualities are absent, and no much larger clonotype sits a single base away.

In total, more than 500 healthy bone marrow donors made up the cohort. Cohort members were all nominally healthy when sampled, although unrecorded immune exposures were likely present. The donor was CMV seronegative and was included in the group of around 320 seronegative cohort members. A peripheral blood sample was collected from each donor, and TCR beta sequencing was performed on peripheral blood mononuclear cells. The Qiagen DNeasy Blood Extraction Kit was used to extract genomic DNA from the blood cell samples. The library was made by the immunoSEQ multiplex PCR assay. For the multiplex PCR, a mixture combining 60 forward primers for TCR Vbeta segments and 13 reverse primers for TCR Jbeta segments was used. Amplification of the CDR3 region of rearranged TCR beta genes was performed with a multiplex PCR assay on genomic DNA. The amplified TCR beta libraries were sequenced on the Illumina HiSeq System as 87-base-pair reads. Per the authors' processing: Across the 700 or so repertoires, a later analysis counted approximately 83 million unique TCR beta chains, 9 million to 14 million of which were shared by at least two donors. To remove PCR and sequencing errors, raw reads were error-corrected and collapsed into unique sequences using a nearest-neighbor algorithm that merged closely related sequences. CDR3 sequences were aligned to IMGT reference sequences to assign V, D and J gene segments. For a sequence to be retained, a match of at least six nucleotides to both a V gene segment and a J gene segment was required. A rearrangement counted as productive if the CDR3 had no stop codons and remained in frame with V and J, and every other rearrangement counted as non-productive. Following IMGT convention, CDR3 was defined as the stretch from the second conserved V-encoded cysteine to the conserved J-encoded phenylalanine. The earlier analysis of about 610 of the donors excluded sequences that lacked an unambiguous match to a single V gene segment. An earlier analysis of under 750 of the donors called V segments functional above 56.7% productive rearrangements and segregating when the between-donor standard deviation exceeded 5%. A statistical classification framework was developed to diagnose cytomegalovirus status using the catalog of TCR beta chain sequences. A later analysis assigned V and J genes by comparing TCR nucleotide sequences with IMGT/GENE-DB human TR gene sequences. A later analysis assigned CDR3 sequences and most-parsimonious VDJ recombination scenarios with the TCRdist pipeline. In a later analysis, each TCR beta chain was defined by its CDR3 amino acid sequence together with its V-gene family, and reads lacking a unique V-gene family were excluded. A later analysis removed 592 highly shared, low-generation-probability nucleotide sequences to deal with suspected cross-contamination and a sequencing artifact. For each public chain, a later analysis derived a clonal expansion index from normalized ranks of inferred template counts within each repertoire. In a later analysis, generation probabilities were computed with a VDJ recombination model fitted to out-of-frame rearrangements, and the resulting probabilities were checked against IGoR. A later analysis scored TCR-TCR, TCR-HLA and TCR-CMV co-occurrence with hypergeometric tests, applying a repertoire-size bias correction to TCR pairs. To estimate false discovery rates, a later analysis permuted the HLA or CMV assignments 20 times. In a later analysis, co-occurring TCRs were grouped using DBSCAN, and TCRdist sequence similarity was added for clustering within HLA-allele-positive subsets. Co-occurrence clustering excluded repertoires with fewer than 30,000 or more than 120,000 public chains, plus five with anomalous nucleotide sharing. The table was pulled from immuneACCESS by TCRdb, which kept in-frame rearrangements only. Such tables lose some clones; where checked, under half of the loss comes from unresolved V genes, and the rest has no known cause. V and J calls plus clone size are reproduced from that table; the DNA served to infer D and trimming. For this sample there are roughly 57,000 clones; around four fifths appear just once. The top ten clonotypes cover 2.9% of the sample.

The sequence links TRBV2 to TRBJ2-3, with TRBD2 identical over 8 junction bases. Sample: PBMCs. The TCR sequence derives from a man between 45 and 60 years old in good health and CMV-seronegative. The DNA is TGTGCCAGCAGTATGAGCGGGGGTACAGATACGCAGTATTTT. This codes for CASSMSGGTDTQYF.